This T cell receptor beta chain originates from a study of blood T cells in healthy people across ages. A second PCR, run for about 6 to 11 cycles, used a sample-barcoded 5' primer plus a J-beta primer mix. A tag from a template-switch adaptor with 12 random nucleotides marked each cDNA molecule. TCRdb passed the 5' RACE reads through MiXCR, listing each CDR3 protein once. The profile shows under 2 million distinct CDR3 sequences, 30% to 35% of them singletons. CDR1 SGHTA and CDR2 FQGNSA come from the germline V gene. The length of the CDR3 is 16 residues. On this clonotype itself: Its antigen is unknown.

Study-level points and caveats: With age, beta diversity per million T cells declined roughly linearly, significantly by 30 to 40. Correlation between TCR beta diversity and naive T cell percentage was strong. Nothing was known about donor CMV status, and this possibly confounded expanded clonotype changes.

The sequence was collected from a woman aged 25-40 years in good health. The specimen sequenced was blood. The chain couples TRBV7-2 to TRBJ2-5; TRBD1 matches 7 bases. Gene TRBJ2-7 matches the end of the DNA better, so the J call may be wrong. The CDR3 DNA reads as TGTGCCAGCAGCTCGACTCGTGAAGGGGGCGCCTACGAGCAGTACTTC. Its protein is CASSSTREGGAYEQYF.